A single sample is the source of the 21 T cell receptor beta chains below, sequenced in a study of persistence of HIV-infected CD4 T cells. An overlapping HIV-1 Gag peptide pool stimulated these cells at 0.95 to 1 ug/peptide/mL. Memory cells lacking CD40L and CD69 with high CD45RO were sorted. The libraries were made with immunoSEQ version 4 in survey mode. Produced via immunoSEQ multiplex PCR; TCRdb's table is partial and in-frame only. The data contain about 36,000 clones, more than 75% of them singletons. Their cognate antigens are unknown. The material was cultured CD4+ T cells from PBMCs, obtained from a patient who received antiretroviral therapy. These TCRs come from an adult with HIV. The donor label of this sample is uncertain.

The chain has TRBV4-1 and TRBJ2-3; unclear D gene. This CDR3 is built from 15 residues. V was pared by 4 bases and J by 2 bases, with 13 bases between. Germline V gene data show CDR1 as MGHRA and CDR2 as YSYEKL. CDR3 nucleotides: TGCGCCAGCAGCCCTAGGCCGGGTGACACAGATACGCAGTATTTT. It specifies CASSPRPGDTDTQYF.

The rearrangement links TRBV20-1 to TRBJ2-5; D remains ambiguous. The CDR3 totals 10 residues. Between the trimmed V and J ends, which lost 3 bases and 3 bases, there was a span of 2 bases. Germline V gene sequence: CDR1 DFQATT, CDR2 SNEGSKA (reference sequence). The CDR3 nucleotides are TGCAGTGCTAGGGAAGAGACCCAGTACTTC. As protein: CSAREETQYF.

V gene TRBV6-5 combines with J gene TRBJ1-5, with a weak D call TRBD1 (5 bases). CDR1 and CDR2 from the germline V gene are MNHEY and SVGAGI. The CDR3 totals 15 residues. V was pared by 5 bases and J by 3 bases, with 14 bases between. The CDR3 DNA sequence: TGTGCCAGCAGTACGGGACGGATGCTCAATCAGCCCCAGCATTTT. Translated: CASSTGRMLNQPQHF.

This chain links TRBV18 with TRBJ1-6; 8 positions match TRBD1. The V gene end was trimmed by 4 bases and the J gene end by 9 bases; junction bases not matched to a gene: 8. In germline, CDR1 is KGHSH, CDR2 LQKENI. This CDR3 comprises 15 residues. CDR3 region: CASSLGQGGGSPLHF. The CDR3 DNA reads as TGTGCCAGCTCACTTGGACAGGGAGGAGGTTCACCCCTCCACTTT.

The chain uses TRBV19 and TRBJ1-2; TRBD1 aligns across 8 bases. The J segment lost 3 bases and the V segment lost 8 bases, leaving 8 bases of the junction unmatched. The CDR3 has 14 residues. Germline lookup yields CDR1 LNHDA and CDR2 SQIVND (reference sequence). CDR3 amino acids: CASCYRGTYYGYTF. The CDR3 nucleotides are TGTGCCAGTTGCTACAGGGGGACTTACTATGGCTACACCTTC.

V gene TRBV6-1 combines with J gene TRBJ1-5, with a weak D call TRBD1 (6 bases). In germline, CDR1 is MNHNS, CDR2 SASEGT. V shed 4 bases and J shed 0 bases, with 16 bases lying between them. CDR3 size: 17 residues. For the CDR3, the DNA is TGTGCCAGCAGTGGGGGGGGAACAGGGATTAGCAATCAGCCCCAGCATTTT. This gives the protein CASSGGGTGISNQPQHF.

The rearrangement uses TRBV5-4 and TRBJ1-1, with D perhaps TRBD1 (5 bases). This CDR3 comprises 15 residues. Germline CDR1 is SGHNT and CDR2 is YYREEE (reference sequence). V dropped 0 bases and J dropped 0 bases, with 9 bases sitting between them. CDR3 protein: CASSLAGRVNTEAFF. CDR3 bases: TGTGCCAGCAGCTTGGCCGGCAGGGTGAACACTGAAGCTTTCTTT.

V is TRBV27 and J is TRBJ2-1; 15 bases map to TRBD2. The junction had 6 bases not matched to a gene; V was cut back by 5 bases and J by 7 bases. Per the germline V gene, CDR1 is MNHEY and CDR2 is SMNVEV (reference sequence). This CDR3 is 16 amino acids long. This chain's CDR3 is CASSPWGTSGGNEQFF. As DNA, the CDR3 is TGTGCCAGCAGTCCCTGGGGGACTAGCGGGGGGAATGAGCAGTTCTTC.

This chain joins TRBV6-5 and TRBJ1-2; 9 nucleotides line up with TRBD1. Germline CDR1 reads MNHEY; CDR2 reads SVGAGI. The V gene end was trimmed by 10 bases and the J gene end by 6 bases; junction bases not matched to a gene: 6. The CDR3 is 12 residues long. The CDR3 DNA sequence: TGTGCCACTGAGGGGACAGGGCATGGCTACACCTTC. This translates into CATEGTGHGYTF.

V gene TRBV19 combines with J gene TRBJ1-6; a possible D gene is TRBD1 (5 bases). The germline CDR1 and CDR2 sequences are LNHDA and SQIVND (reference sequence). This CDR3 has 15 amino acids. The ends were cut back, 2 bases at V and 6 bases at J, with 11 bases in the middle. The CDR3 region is CASSILGGGNSPLHF. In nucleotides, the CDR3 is TGTGCCAGTAGTATACTCGGGGGGGGTAATTCACCCCTCCACTTT.

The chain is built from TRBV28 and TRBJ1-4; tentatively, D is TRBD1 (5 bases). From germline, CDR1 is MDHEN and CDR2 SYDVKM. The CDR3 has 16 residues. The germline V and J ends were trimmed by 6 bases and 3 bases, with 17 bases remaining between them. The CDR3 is CASRGGGEGANEKLFF. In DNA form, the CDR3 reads TGTGCCAGCAGAGGCGGAGGTGAAGGGGCTAATGAAAAACTGTTTTTT.

DNA for the CDR3: TGTGCCATCAGTGGGACAGATTACAATGAGCAGTTCTTC. Protein product: CAISGTDYNEQFF. The chain couples TRBV10-3 to TRBJ2-1; D possibly corresponds to TRBD1 (6 bases). CDR3 length equals 13 residues. In germline, CDR1 is ENHRY, CDR2 SYGVKD. Deletions cut 4 bases from V and 4 bases from J, with 8 bases between.

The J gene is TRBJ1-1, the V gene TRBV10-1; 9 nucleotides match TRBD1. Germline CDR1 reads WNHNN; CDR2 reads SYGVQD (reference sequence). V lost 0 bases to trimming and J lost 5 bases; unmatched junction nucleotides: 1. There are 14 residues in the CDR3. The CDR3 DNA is TGCGCCAGCAGTGAGTCCGGACAGGGGACTGAAGCTTTCTTT. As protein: CASSESGQGTEAFF.

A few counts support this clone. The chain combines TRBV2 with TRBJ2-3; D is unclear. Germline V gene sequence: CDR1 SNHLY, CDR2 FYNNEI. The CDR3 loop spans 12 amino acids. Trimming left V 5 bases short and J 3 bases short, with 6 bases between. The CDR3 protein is CASSLETDTQYF. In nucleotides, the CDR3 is TGTGCCAGCAGTCTGGAGACAGATACGCAGTATTTT.

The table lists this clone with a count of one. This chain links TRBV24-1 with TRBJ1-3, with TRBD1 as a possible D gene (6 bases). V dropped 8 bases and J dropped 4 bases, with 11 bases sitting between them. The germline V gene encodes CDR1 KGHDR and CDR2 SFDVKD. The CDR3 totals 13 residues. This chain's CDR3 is CATTRTAGNTIYF. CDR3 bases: TGTGCCACCACCCGGACAGCCGGAAACACCATATATTTT.

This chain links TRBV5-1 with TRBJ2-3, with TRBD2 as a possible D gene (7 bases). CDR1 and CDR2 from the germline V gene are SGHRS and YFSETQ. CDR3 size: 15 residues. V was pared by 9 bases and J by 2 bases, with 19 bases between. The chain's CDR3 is CATSQGGDYTDTQYF. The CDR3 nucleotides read TGCGCCACTTCGCAAGGGGGGGACTACACAGATACGCAGTATTTT.

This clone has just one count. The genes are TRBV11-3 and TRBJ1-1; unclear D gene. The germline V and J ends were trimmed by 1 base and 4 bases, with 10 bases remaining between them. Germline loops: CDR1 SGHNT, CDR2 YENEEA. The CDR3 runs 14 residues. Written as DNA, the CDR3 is TGTGCCAGCAGCTTAGGTAGGGCGAGCACTGAAGCTTTCTTT. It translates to CASSLGRASTEAFF.

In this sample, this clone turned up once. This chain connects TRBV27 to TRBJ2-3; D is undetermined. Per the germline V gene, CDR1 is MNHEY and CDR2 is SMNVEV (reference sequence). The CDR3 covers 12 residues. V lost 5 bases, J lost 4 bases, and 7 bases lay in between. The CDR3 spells CASSQRADTQYF. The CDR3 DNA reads TGTGCCAGCAGTCAACGAGCAGATACGCAGTATTTT.

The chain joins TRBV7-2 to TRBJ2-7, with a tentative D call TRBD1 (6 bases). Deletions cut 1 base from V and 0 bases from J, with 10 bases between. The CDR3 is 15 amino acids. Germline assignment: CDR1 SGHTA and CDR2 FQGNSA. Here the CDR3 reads CASSLDRVSSYEQYF. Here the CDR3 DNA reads TGTGCCAGCAGCTTAGACAGGGTATCCTCCTACGAGCAGTACTTC.

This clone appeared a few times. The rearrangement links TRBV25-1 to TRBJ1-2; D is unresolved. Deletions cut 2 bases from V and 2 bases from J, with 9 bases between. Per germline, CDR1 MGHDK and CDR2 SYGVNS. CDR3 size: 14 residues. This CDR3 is CASSELGSNYGYTF. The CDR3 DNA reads TGTGCCAGCAGTGAACTGGGCTCCAACTATGGCTACACCTTC.

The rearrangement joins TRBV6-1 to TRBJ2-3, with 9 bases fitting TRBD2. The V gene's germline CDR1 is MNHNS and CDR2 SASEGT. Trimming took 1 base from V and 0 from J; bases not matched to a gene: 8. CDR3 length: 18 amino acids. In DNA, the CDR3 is TGTGCCAGCAGTGAAGTCGGCGGGGGGGCCTCTAGCACAGATACGCAGTATTTT. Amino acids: CASSEVGGGASSTDTQYF.